This is a list of T cell receptor beta chains from one sample in a study of blood T cell repertoires in COVID-19. Measured with immunoSEQ multiplex PCR; TCRdb has only the in-frame clones, and not every one. The sample yields roughly 48,000 clones, around 80% seen once. Sequenced sample: peripheral blood. These receptor sequences come from a man between 65 and 79 years old with acute or convalescent COVID-19. CDR3s include the opening cysteine and the closing phenylalanine or tryptophan. D genes are given only for firm matches. Part of the rows lack a size; the others show once, few, many or a class for expanded clones.

>TRBJ1-1|.|TRBV29-1|TRBD1
CSCGQGAVEAFF
TGCAGCTGTGGACAGGGGGCTGTTGAAGCTTTCTTT
>TRBJ2-5|.|TRBV18|TRBD2
CASSLRSGGETQYF
TGTGCCAGCTCACTCCGGAGCGGGGGGGAGACCCAGTACTTC
>TRBJ2-3|.|TRBV7-2|TRBD2
CASSPLAGGGTDTQYF
TGTGCCAGCAGCCCCCTAGCGGGAGGAGGCACAGATACGCAGTATTTT
>TRBJ1-5|.|TRBV6-6|.
CASSLPGGTVSSQPQHF
TGTGCCAGCAGTCTCCCCGGAGGTACAGTGAGTAGTCAGCCCCAGCATTTT
>TRBJ2-7|.|TRBV5-4|TRBD1
CASSSGTAPYEQYF
TGTGCCAGCAGCTCTGGGACAGCACCCTACGAGCAGTACTTC
>TRBJ2-2|.|TRBV27|TRBD1
CASRGTANTGELFF
TGTGCCAGCAGGGGGACAGCTAACACCGGGGAGCTGTTTTTT
>TRBJ2-6|many|TRBV2|.
CASSEEALAANVLTF
TGTGCCAGCAGCGAAGAGGCCCTAGCAGCCAACGTCCTGACTTTC
>TRBJ2-1|.|TRBV5-1|TRBD2
CASSLVPGLANNEQFF
TGCGCCAGCAGCTTAGTACCGGGACTAGCTAATAATGAGCAGTTCTTC
>TRBJ1-1|few|TRBV2|TRBD1
CASSRQGHTEAFF
TGTGCCAGCTCTAGACAGGGCCACACTGAAGCTTTCTTT
>TRBJ1-2|.|TRBV7-9|.
CASSPEASIRSGYTF
TGTGCCAGCAGCCCAGAGGCCTCCATTCGGAGCGGCTACACCTTC
>TRBJ1-1|.|TRBV11-3|.
CASSPRGTNTEAFF
TGTGCCAGCAGCCCAAGGGGGACGAACACTGAAGCTTTCTTT
>TRBJ1-5|once|TRBV11-2|TRBD1
CASSSDRNNQPQHF
TGTGCCAGCAGCTCGGACAGGAACAATCAGCCCCAGCATTTT
>TRBJ2-1|once|TRBV6-2/TRBV6-3|TRBD2
CASSRLRGVYNEQFF
TGTGCCAGCAGCCGGCTGCGGGGGGTATACAATGAGCAGTTCTTC
>TRBJ2-2|medium-sized|TRBV5-1|.
CASSLLSHVDTGELFF
TGCGCCAGCAGCTTACTGTCCCACGTAGACACCGGGGAGCTGTTTTTT
>TRBJ1-1|.|TRBV18|TRBD1
CASSPFQGGGNTEAFF
TGTGCCAGCTCACCGTTCCAAGGGGGCGGAAACACTGAAGCTTTCTTT
>TRBJ1-2|.|TRBV6-5|.
CASSPSRVYGYTF
TGTGCCAGCTCCCCAAGCAGGGTCTATGGCTACACCTTC
>TRBJ1-3|.|TRBV7-8|TRBD1
CASSWDRVGGNTIYF
TGTGCCAGCAGCTGGGACAGGGTAGGAGGAAACACCATATATTTT
>TRBJ1-2|once|TRBV5-6|.
CASSYKQGDYGYTF
TGTGCCAGCAGCTACAAACAGGGCGACTATGGCTACACCTTC
>TRBJ2-7|.|TRBV7-9|TRBD1
CASSKGQGFYEQYF
TGTGCCAGCAGCAAGGGACAGGGGTTCTACGAGCAGTACTTC
>TRBJ2-2|.|TRBV5-1|.
CASSSSGELFF
TGCGCCAGCAGCTCCTCCGGGGAGCTGTTTTTT
>TRBJ1-2|once|TRBV6-5|.
CASTTAGITNYGYTF
TGTGCCAGCACCACAGCAGGGATTACTAACTATGGCTACACCTTC
>TRBJ1-2|.|TRBV12-5|.
CASGPSLREPLRSYTF
TGTGCTAGTGGTCCGTCTCTCCGGGAGCCACTCCGGAGCTACACCTTC
>TRBJ1-6|few|TRBV2|TRBD1
CASGGGQGNSPLHF
TGTGCCAGCGGGGGGGGACAGGGGAATTCACCCCTCCACTTT
>TRBJ2-3|.|TRBV20-1|.
CSARVSDTQYF
TGCAGTGCTAGAGTGAGCGATACGCAGTATTTT
>TRBJ1-1|.|TRBV5-6|.
CASSPGGANTEAFF
TGTGCCAGCAGCCCCGGGGGTGCGAACACTGAAGCTTTCTTT
>TRBJ2-1|.|TRBV7-2|TRBD2
CARGSGRGREQFF
TGTGCCAGGGGAAGCGGGAGAGGAAGGGAGCAGTTCTTC
>TRBJ1-2|.|TRBV7-9|TRBD1
CASSLAGGASLSYTF
TGTGCCAGCAGCTTAGCAGGGGGCGCGAGTCTTTCCTACACCTTC
>TRBJ1-5|.|TRBV5-1|.
CASSLTGLNQPQHF
TGCGCCAGCAGCTTGACAGGGCTCAATCAGCCCCAGCATTTT
>TRBJ2-7|.|TRBV24-1|.
CATSDPPTDEQYF
TGTGCCACCAGTGATCCTCCGACAGACGAGCAGTACTTC
>TRBJ2-1|.|TRBV15|.
CATSSPQGLNEQFF
TGTGCCACCAGCAGTCCCCAAGGACTAAATGAGCAGTTCTTC
>TRBJ1-1|.|TRBV20-1|.
CSARVGPEAFF
TGCAGTGCTAGAGTTGGGCCAGAAGCTTTCTTT
>TRBJ1-2|.|TRBV12-3/TRBV12-4|.
CASSFDRGSGYTF
TGTGCCAGCAGTTTTGACCGGGGATCTGGCTACACCTTC
>TRBJ1-1|.|TRBV10-3|.
CATLPPGRDTEAFF
TGTGCCACCCTTCCACCAGGCAGGGACACTGAAGCTTTCTTT
>TRBJ1-5|.|TRBV19|.
CASRGLDPRGQPQHF
TGTGCCAGTAGGGGCCTCGACCCCCGGGGTCAGCCCCAGCATTTT
>TRBJ1-5|.|TRBV19|TRBD1
CASSTWTGGNSNQPQHF
TGTGCCAGTAGTACCTGGACAGGGGGAAATAGCAATCAGCCCCAGCATTTT
>TRBJ2-3|.|TRBV3-1/TRBV3-2|TRBD2
CAGRLAGARTDTQYF
TGTGCCGGCCGACTAGCGGGGGCCCGCACAGATACGCAGTATTTT
>TRBJ1-6|.|TRBV28|TRBD1
CASAQGGSNSPLHF
TGTGCCAGCGCCCAGGGGGGTTCCAATTCACCCCTCCACTTT